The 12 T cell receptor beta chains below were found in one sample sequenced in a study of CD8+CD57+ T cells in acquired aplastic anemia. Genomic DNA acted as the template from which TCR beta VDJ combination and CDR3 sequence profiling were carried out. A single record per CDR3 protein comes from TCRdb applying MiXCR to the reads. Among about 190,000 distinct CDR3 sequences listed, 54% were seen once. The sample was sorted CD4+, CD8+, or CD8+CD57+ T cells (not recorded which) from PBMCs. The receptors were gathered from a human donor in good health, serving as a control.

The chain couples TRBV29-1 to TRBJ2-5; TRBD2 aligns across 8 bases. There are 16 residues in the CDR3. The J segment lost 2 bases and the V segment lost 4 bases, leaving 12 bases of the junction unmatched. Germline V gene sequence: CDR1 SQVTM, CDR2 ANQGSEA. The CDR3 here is CSVVGLSGARQETQYF. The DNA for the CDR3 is TGCAGCGTTGTAGGCCTTAGCGGGGCCCGGCAAGAGACCCAGTACTTC.

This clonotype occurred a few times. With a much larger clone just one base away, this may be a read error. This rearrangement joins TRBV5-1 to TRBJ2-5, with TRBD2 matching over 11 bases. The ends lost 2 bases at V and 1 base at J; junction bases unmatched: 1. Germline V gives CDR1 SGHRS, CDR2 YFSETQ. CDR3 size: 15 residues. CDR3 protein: CASSLTSGGQETQYF. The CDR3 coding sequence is TGCGCCAGCAGCTTAACTAGCGGGGGCCAAGAGACCCAGTACTTC.

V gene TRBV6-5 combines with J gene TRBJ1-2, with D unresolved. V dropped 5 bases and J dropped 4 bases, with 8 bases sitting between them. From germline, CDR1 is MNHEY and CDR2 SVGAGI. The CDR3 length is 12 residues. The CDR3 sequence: CASSEGGYGYTF. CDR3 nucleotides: TGTGCCAGCAGTGAGGGCGGCTATGGCTACACCTTC.

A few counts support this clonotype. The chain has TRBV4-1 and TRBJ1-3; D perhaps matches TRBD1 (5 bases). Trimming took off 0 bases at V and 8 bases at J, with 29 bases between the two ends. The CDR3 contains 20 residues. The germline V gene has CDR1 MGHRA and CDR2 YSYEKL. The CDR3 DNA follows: TGCGCCAGCAGCCAAGATGGTCCAGTACGGGGCCTCACTAAGCTAGACACCATATATTTT. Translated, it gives CASSQDGPVRGLTKLDTIYF.

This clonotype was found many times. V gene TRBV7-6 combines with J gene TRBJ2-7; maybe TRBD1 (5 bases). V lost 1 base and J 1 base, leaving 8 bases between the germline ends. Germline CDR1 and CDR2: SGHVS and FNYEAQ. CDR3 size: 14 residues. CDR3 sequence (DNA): TGTGCCAGCAGCTTAGATTCAGGGTCCTACGAGCAGTACTTC. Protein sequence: CASSLDSGSYEQYF.

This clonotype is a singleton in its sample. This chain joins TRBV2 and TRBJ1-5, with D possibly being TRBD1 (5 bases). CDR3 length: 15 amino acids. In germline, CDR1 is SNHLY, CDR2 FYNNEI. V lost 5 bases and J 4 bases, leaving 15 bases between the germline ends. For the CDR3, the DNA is TGTGCCAGCAGTTCCGGGACGGTCCTTAATCAGCCCCAGCATTTT. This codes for CASSSGTVLNQPQHF.

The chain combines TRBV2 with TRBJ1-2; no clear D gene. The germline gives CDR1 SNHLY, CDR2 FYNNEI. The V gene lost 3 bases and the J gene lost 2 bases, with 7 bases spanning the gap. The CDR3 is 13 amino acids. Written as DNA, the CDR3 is TGTGCCAGCAGTGACGACCAGAACTATGGCTACACCTTC. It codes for CASSDDQNYGYTF.

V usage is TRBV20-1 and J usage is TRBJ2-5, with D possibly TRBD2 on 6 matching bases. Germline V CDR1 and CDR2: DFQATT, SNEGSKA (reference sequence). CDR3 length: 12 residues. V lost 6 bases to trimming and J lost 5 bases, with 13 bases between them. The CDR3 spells CSARTTMETQYF. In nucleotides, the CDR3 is TGCAGTGCGCGGACTACCATGGAGACCCAGTACTTC.

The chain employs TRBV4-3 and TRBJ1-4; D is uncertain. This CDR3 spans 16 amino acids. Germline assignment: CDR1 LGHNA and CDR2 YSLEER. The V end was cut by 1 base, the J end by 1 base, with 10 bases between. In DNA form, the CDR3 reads TGCGCCAGCAGCCAAGTTCTCCTTATAACTAATGAAAAACTGTTTTTT. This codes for CASSQVLLITNEKLFF.

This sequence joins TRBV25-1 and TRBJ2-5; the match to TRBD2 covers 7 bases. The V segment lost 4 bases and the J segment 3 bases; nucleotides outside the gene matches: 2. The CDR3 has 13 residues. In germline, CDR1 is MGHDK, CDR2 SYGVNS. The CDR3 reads CASSAGGEETQYF. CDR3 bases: TGTGCCAGCAGTGCGGGGGGTGAAGAGACCCAGTACTTC.

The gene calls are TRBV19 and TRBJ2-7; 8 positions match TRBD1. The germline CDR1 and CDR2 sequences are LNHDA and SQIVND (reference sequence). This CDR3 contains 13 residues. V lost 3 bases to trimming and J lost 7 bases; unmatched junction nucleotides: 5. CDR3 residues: CASSIPRQGEQYF. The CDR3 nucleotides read TGTGCCAGTAGTATCCCCCGACAGGGGGAGCAGTACTTC.

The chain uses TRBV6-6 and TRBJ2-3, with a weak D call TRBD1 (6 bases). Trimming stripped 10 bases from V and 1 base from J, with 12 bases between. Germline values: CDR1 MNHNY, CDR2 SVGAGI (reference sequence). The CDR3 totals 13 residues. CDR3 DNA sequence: TGTGCCACCCAGGGGTACGGCACAGATACGCAGTATTTT. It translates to CATQGYGTDTQYF.